This T cell receptor (beta chain) was sequenced during a study of human CD4 T cells and Enterobacteriaceae. Profiling relied on immunoSEQ multiplex PCR, and the TCRdb table lists in-frame clones only, not all of them. The data contain roughly 28,000 clones, approximately 81% of them singletons. The memory gate held CD4+ cells that were not CD45RA+CCR7+CD95- naive cells, over 95% pure. Blood from healthy donors was obtained in Switzerland from donation centers. Positive selection with CD4 and CD14 microbeads isolated CD4+ T cells and monocytes. V lost 3 bases and J 2 bases, leaving 9 bases between the germline ends. The length of the CDR3 is 14 residues. CDR1 is LNHDA and CDR2 is SQIVND in the germline V gene (reference sequence).

Sequenced input: memory CD4+ T cells from blood. The receptor was derived from a human donor in good health. The chain carries TRBV19 and TRBJ2-3; D ambiguous. CDR3 protein: CASSMSRHTDTQYF. The CDR3 DNA follows: TGTGCCAGTAGTATGTCCCGACACACAGATACGCAGTATTTT.